A selection of T cell receptor beta chains follows, all from one sample in a study of preoperative IRX-2 immunotherapy in early breast cancer. Measured with immunoSEQ multiplex PCR; TCRdb has only the in-frame clones, and not every one. The sample has 35,000 to 45,000 clones; roughly 82% are singletons. The sequencing used lymph node tissue, collected after IRX-2 immunotherapy. These receptors were collected from a human donor with breast cancer. Each CDR3 is given with its conserved first and last residue. Each record gives: J gene, clone size, V gene, D gene, CDR3 DNA, CDR3 protein. The D gene is left open where the match is weak. Not every row has a clone size; where given, it reads once, few, many or a size class.

TRBJ2-3	.	TRBV25-1	TRBD2	TGTGCCAGCAGCAGTTTAGCGGGAGGGTACGATACGCAGTATTTT	CASSSLAGGYDTQYF
TRBJ1-2	.	TRBV15	.	TGTGCCACCAGCAGCTACAACAGGGCGGTCTATGGCTACACCTTC	CATSSYNRAVYGYTF
TRBJ1-4	.	TRBV28	.	TGTGCCAGCAGCCCCGGGACTCCGGGGGAAAAACTGTTTTTT	CASSPGTPGEKLFF
TRBJ2-2	.	TRBV29-1	.	TGCAGCGTTGTTACAGGGACCGGGGAGCTGTTTTTT	CSVVTGTGELFF
TRBJ2-7	.	TRBV27	.	TGTGCCAGCAGTTTATCGGCAGGAAACTACGAGCAGTACTTC	CASSLSAGNYEQYF
TRBJ1-1	.	TRBV19	.	TGTGCCAGTAGTAAAAGGGACCGGAACACTGAAGCTTTCTTT	CASSKRDRNTEAFF
TRBJ1-5	.	TRBV12-2	.	TGTGCAAGTCGCTTAGTGAGGTCGGACAATCAGCCCCAGCATTTT	CASRLVRSDNQPQHF
TRBJ1-2	.	TRBV28	TRBD1	TGTGCCAGCAGTTTCCTCGACAGGGACTGGGACTATGGCTACACCTTC	CASSFLDRDWDYGYTF
TRBJ2-2	.	TRBV5-1	TRBD2	TGCGCCAGCAGCTTTCTAGCGGGGGGGTCGAACACCGGGGAGCTGTTTTTT	CASSFLAGGSNTGELFF
TRBJ1-6	.	TRBV29-1	.	TGCAGCGCCGCTTTAGGGCAGAATTCACCCCTCCACTTT	CSAALGQNSPLHF
TRBJ1-2	.	TRBV7-8	.	TGTGCCAGCAGCTCGGCAGGGAACTATGGCTACACCTTC	CASSSAGNYGYTF
TRBJ1-3	.	TRBV11-1	.	TGTGCCAGCAGCTTCAGGGTGGGCAGCCACACCATATATTTT	CASSFRVGSHTIYF
TRBJ2-1	.	TRBV29-1	TRBD1	TGCAGCGTCCTTTTCAGGGGGCGTGACAATGAGCAGTTCTTC	CSVLFRGRDNEQFF
TRBJ1-2	.	TRBV6-8	TRBD1	TGTGCCACCAAGGACAGGGGGGACGATGGCTACACCTTC	CATKDRGDDGYTF
TRBJ1-2	once	TRBV19	TRBD1	TGTGCCAGTAGTCCAATGACAGGGGAGATCAATAACTATGGCTACACCTTC	CASSPMTGEINNYGYTF
TRBJ1-1	.	TRBV11-3	.	TGTGCCAGCAGCCTGGGGGGCAGGGGAAACACTGAAGCTTTCTTT	CASSLGGRGNTEAFF
TRBJ1-2	once	TRBV29-1	TRBD1	TGCAGCGTTGAAGAAGGTAGGACAGGGATAGGCTACACCTTC	CSVEEGRTGIGYTF
TRBJ1-2	.	TRBV12-2	.	TGTGCTAGCACCTATCTAGAAGGTACAGGGGGGTATGGCTACACCTTC	CASTYLEGTGGYGYTF
TRBJ1-2	once	TRBV19	TRBD1	TGTGCCAGTAGTGCAGCGGACAGGGGGGAGCATGGCTACACCTTC	CASSAADRGEHGYTF
TRBJ1-5	.	TRBV19	.	TGTGCCAGTAAACCCGGACAGACCTTTGGGGGGGCCCAGCATTTT	CASKPGQTFGGAQHF
TRBJ1-1	.	TRBV6-8	.	TGTGCCAGCAGGGCCAACTATGGAACTGAAGCTTTCTTT	CASRANYGTEAFF
TRBJ2-5	.	TRBV18	TRBD2	TGTGCCAGCTCACCCACCGCGGGGGGGCCTTTAGAGACCCAGTACTTC	CASSPTAGGPLETQYF
TRBJ1-5	.	TRBV6-8	.	TGTGCCACCGGGAGGGGCAGTAGCAATCAGCCCCAGCATTTT	CATGRGSSNQPQHF
TRBJ2-7	few	TRBV11-3	TRBD2	TGTGCCAGCAGCTCGCTAGCGGGCACCTACGAGCAGTACTTC	CASSSLAGTYEQYF
TRBJ2-7	medium-sized	TRBV6-8	.	TGTGCCAGCAGTTACAACAGGGTATACGAGCAGTACTTC	CASSYNRVYEQYF
TRBJ1-1	.	TRBV29-1	.	TGCAGCGTTGGGGGTAGGGGGACGGGAACTGAAGCTTTCTTT	CSVGGRGTGTEAFF
TRBJ1-3	.	TRBV28	.	TGTGCCAGCAGAGGGGCCCTCTCTGGAAACACCATATATTTT	CASRGALSGNTIYF
TRBJ2-1	.	TRBV11-3	TRBD2	TGTGCCAGCAGCAGTAGCGGGGTCGGATTTGATGAGCAGTTCTTC	CASSSSGVGFDEQFF
TRBJ2-1	.	TRBV6-8	.	TGTGCCAGCAGTTACTTGGACAGAAACAATGAGCAGTTCTTC	CASSYLDRNNEQFF
TRBJ2-7	few	TRBV30	TRBD1	TGTGCCGGGCAGGGGGCATTGCGGGAGCAGTACTTC	CAGQGALREQYF
TRBJ1-5	.	TRBV6-8	.	TGTGCCAGCAGGCCGAGACAGCCTAATCAGCCCCAGCATTTT	CASRPRQPNQPQHF
TRBJ1-4	.	TRBV15	TRBD1	TGTGCCACCAGCAGAGATCCCACAGGGGCAACTAATGAAAAACTGTTTTTT	CATSRDPTGATNEKLFF
TRBJ2-3	.	TRBV7-1	.	TGTGCCAGCAGCCACAACCAGCGCAACACAGATACGCAGTATTTT	CASSHNQRNTDTQYF
TRBJ1-5	.	TRBV6-8	.	TGTGCCAGCAGTTACTCTGAGGATCAGCCCCAGCATTTT	CASSYSEDQPQHF
TRBJ2-1	.	TRBV6-8	.	TGTGCCAGCAGTTATCCTCCGGAGAACAATGAGCAGTTCTTC	CASSYPPENNEQFF
TRBJ1-4	.	TRBV9	.	TGTGCCAGCAAGAGGACAGCCCGTAATGAAAAACTGTTTTTT	CASKRTARNEKLFF
TRBJ1-5	.	TRBV18	TRBD1	TGTGCCAGCTCACCGGACAGGGTGAATCAGCCCCAGCATTTT	CASSPDRVNQPQHF
TRBJ2-7	.	TRBV6-8	.	TGTGCCAGCAGTTACTCGACCAGGGCTCACTACGAGCAGTACTTC	CASSYSTRAHYEQYF
TRBJ2-7	.	TRBV19	TRBD2	TGTGCCAGTAGTATAGTTGCGGGACTAGCTTTAGCCGAGCAGTACTTC	CASSIVAGLALAEQYF
TRBJ1-1	.	TRBV6-8	.	TGTGCCAGCAGTGATAACCTGAGAAGCAACACTGAAGCTTTCTTT	CASSDNLRSNTEAFF
TRBJ2-2	.	TRBV11-3	TRBD1	TGTGCCAGCGGGACAGACGGGATAAGAGGGGGGGAGCTGTTTTTT	CASGTDGIRGGELFF
TRBJ2-5	.	TRBV28	TRBD2	TGTGCCAGCAGTTTTCTGGCTAGCGGCTTTCAAGAGACCCAGTACTTC	CASSFLASGFQETQYF
TRBJ1-1	.	TRBV7-1	.	TGTGCCAGCAGCTTGGTTTCAGGTACGCTCACTGAAGCTTTCTTT	CASSLVSGTLTEAFF
TRBJ2-2	.	TRBV19	.	TGTGCCAGTAGGGCCATACAGTCCGGGGAGCTGTTTTTT	CASRAIQSGELFF
TRBJ2-2	.	TRBV5-1	TRBD2	TGCGCCAGCAGCTTGTTGACTAGCGGGGCCGGGGAGCTGTTTTTT	CASSLLTSGAGELFF
TRBJ2-5	.	TRBV15	.	TGTGCCACCAGCAGAGTGGCGAACCAAGAGACCCAGTACTTC	CATSRVANQETQYF